The present T cell receptor beta chain was sequenced within a study of blood T cell repertoires in COVID-19. In the original workflow: Amplification of reference gene primers provided the estimated nucleated cell counts. Sequencing was performed with immunoSEQ multiplex PCR; in TCRdb, only in-frame clones are kept and a portion is missing. The DNA gave D and trimming, while V, J and clone size come from that table. The sample lists roughly 500,000 clones; 70% to 90% were seen once. CDR1 and CDR2 from the germline V gene are ENHRY and SYGVKD. V was trimmed by 3 bases and J by 3 bases, leaving 11 bases between them. The CDR3 spans 14 residues.

Sequencing input: PBMCs or T cells enriched from blood (not recorded which). The J gene is TRBJ2-5, the V gene TRBV10-3; TRBD2 might be the D (6 bases). This receptor was taken from a woman aged 40 to 49 who had recovered from COVID-19. The CDR3 is CAISDGTGKETQYF. DNA for the CDR3: TGTGCCATCAGTGACGGGACTGGGAAAGAGACCCAGTACTTC.